The 30 T cell receptor beta chains listed next were all sequenced from one sample in a study of cytomegalovirus exposure and HLA in healthy donors. 13 Jbeta primers and 60 Vbeta primers were used for the PCR. Using immunoSEQ multiplex PCR, the repertoire was profiled, and TCRdb retains in-frame clones only, with some absent. Among over 150,000 clones, 70% to 90% were seen once, and the ten largest hold around 4.8%. Sequencing was done on a sample of PBMCs. The receptors here all came from a girl aged 10-17 years in good health and CMV-seropositive.

The rearrangement links TRBV6-4 to TRBJ2-3; 12 bases fit TRBD2. This CDR3 has 15 amino acids. With 4 bases clipped from V and 6 bases from J, the junction kept 5 bases outside the gene matches. Germline CDR1 reads MRHNA; CDR2 reads SNTAGT. The CDR3 reads CASSATSGGVDTQYF. Here the CDR3 DNA reads TGTGCCAGCAGTGCGACTAGCGGGGGAGTGGATACGCAGTATTTT.

The chain employs TRBV2 and TRBJ2-4, with 9 bases fitting TRBD1. The CDR3 length is 16 residues. V lost 5 bases and J lost 2; bases outside the gene matches: 7. Germline V gene data show CDR1 as SNHLY and CDR2 as FYNNEI. CDR3: CASSPGTGSTKNIQYF. The CDR3 nucleotides are TGTGCCAGCAGTCCAGGGACAGGGAGTACCAAAAACATTCAGTACTTC.

The rearrangement uses TRBV6-1 and TRBJ1-2; D may be TRBD1 (6 bases). CDR1 is MNHNS, CDR2 SASEGT, per germline. The length of the CDR3 is 15 residues. V lost 1 base to trimming and J lost 4 bases, with 13 bases between them. The DNA of the CDR3 is TGTGCCAGCAGTGAAGTGGGGGGGCTCGCCTATGGCTACACCTTC. It translates to CASSEVGGLAYGYTF.

The chain couples TRBV2 to TRBJ2-1; possibly TRBD2 for D (7 bases). The germline V gene has CDR1 SNHLY and CDR2 FYNNEI. CDR3 length: 16 residues. V was shortened by 1 base and J by 7 bases, with 17 bases between the two germline ends. The CDR3 spells CASSEEGGYVGNEQFF. CDR3 coding DNA: TGTGCCAGCAGTGAAGAGGGGGGGTATGTAGGTAATGAGCAGTTCTTC.

The J gene is TRBJ1-4, the V gene TRBV9; TRBD1 matches at 10 bases. The germline V gene has CDR1 SGDLS and CDR2 YYNGEE. This CDR3 is built from 14 residues. V gave up 4 bases and J gave up 8 bases; unmatched junction bases: 5. CDR3 in amino acids: CASSPGQGGEKLFF. In nucleotides, the CDR3 is TGTGCCAGCAGCCCAGGACAGGGGGGGGAAAAACTGTTTTTT. The full variable domain, rest sourced from reference TRBV9 and TRBJ1-4, is DSGVTQTPKHLITATGQRVTLRCSPRSGDLSVYWYQQSLDQGLQFLIQYYNGEERAKGNILERFSAQQFPDLHSELNLSSLELGDSALYFCASSPGQGGEKLFFGSGTQLSVL.

The chain carries TRBV7-6 and TRBJ2-3; possible D gene TRBD1, 6 bases. Germline V lookup: CDR1 SGHVS, CDR2 FNYEAQ. Trimming removed 9 bases from V and 4 bases from J, with 26 bases in between. This CDR3 has 17 residues. The CDR3 DNA is TGTGCCAGAAAATTGAAACACGGGACACCCGGTGCAGATACGCAGTATTTT. Amino acid sequence: CARKLKHGTPGADTQYF.

V is TRBV5-4 and J is TRBJ2-1, with 10 bases identical to TRBD1. Trimming removed 4 bases from V and 8 bases from J; junction bases left unmatched: 6. CDR3 length: 14 amino acids. The germline V gene encodes CDR1 SGHNT and CDR2 YYREEE (reference sequence). CDR3 sequence (DNA): TGTGCCAGCAGCCGTCGACAGGGGGCTGATGAGCAGTTCTTC. Residues: CASSRRQGADEQFF.

This chain links TRBV5-4 with TRBJ1-2, with D unclear. Trimming left V 0 bases short and J 8 bases short, with 11 bases between. The CDR3 loop spans 13 amino acids. Germline values: CDR1 SGHNT, CDR2 YYREEE (reference sequence). CDR3: CASSLGWAGGYTF. Written as DNA, the CDR3 is TGTGCCAGCAGCTTGGGATGGGCGGGAGGCTACACCTTC.

This clone was recorded a few times. V usage is TRBV9 and J usage is TRBJ2-7; 9 bases line up with TRBD1. The CDR3 extends over 16 amino acids. Germline V gene data show CDR1 as SGDLS and CDR2 as YYNGEE. V was pared by 0 bases and J by 4 bases, with 8 bases of the junction left unmatched. Written as DNA, the CDR3 is TGTGCCAGCAGCGTAGGAGGAGGACAGGGGTCTTACGAGCAGTACTTC. Amino acid sequence: CASSVGGGQGSYEQYF.

V is TRBV6-4 and J is TRBJ1-3, with D maybe TRBD1 (5 bases). Germline loops: CDR1 MRHNA, CDR2 SNTAGT. The germline V and J ends were trimmed by 0 bases and 0 bases, with 15 bases remaining between them. The CDR3 is made up of 18 amino acids. CDR3 loop: CASSDSLGAGLSGNTIYF. In nucleotides, the CDR3 is TGTGCCAGCAGTGACTCTCTCGGGGCGGGGCTCTCTGGAAACACCATATATTTT.

This rearrangement joins TRBV6-5 to TRBJ1-5, with D perhaps matching TRBD1 (5 bases). CDR3 length: 12 amino acids. Germline V gives CDR1 MNHEY, CDR2 SVGAGI. The CDR3 DNA reads as TGTGGTACCGGGGGGGGGAGAGAGCCCCAGCATTTT. Protein sequence: CGTGGGREPQHF.

The rearrangement joins TRBV6-5 to TRBJ2-7; 8 bases agree with TRBD1. Germline lookup yields CDR1 MNHEY and CDR2 SVGAGI. This CDR3 has 14 residues. V lost 2 bases, J lost 2 bases, and 2 bases stayed unmatched. The CDR3: CASSYRDRTYEQYF. DNA for the CDR3: TGTGCCAGCAGTTACAGGGACAGGACCTACGAGCAGTACTTC.

The V gene is TRBV20-1, the J gene TRBJ2-5, with TRBD2 matching 8 bases. Looked up from germline, CDR1 is DFQATT and CDR2 is SNEGSKA (reference sequence). The CDR3 loop spans 11 amino acids. The J segment lost 13 bases and the V segment lost 3 bases, leaving 7 bases of the junction unmatched. This CDR3 is CSARLRGAMYF. In DNA form, the CDR3 reads TGCAGTGCTAGGTTGCGGGGGGCCATGTACTTC.

The J gene is TRBJ1-2, the V gene TRBV7-9; D is ambiguous. V was shortened by 0 bases and J by 2 bases, with 16 bases between the two germline ends. From germline, CDR1 is SEHNR and CDR2 FQNEAQ (reference sequence). CDR3 size: 17 residues. In DNA form, the CDR3 reads TGTGCCAGCAGCTTAGCTGGAGGGCCCCGCCAGAACTATGGCTACACCTTC. Its translation is CASSLAGGPRQNYGYTF.

The rearrangement links TRBV7-9 to TRBJ2-1; 7 nucleotides align to TRBD1. Germline CDR1 SEHNR, CDR2 FQNEAQ (reference sequence). This CDR3 has 12 residues. V was pared by 2 bases and J by 8 bases, with 0 bases of the junction left unmatched. This CDR3 reads CASSLQGDEQFF. CDR3 DNA sequence: TGTGCCAGCAGCTTACAGGGGGATGAGCAGTTCTTC.

J is TRBJ2-7 and V is TRBV11-2, with 8 bases fitting TRBD1. The CDR3 spans 15 residues. Germline CDR1 SGHAT, CDR2 FQNNGV. V was clipped by 5 bases and J by 2 bases; unmatched bases: 8. This CDR3 is CASSPTTGVAYEQYF. The CDR3 DNA reads TGTGCCAGCAGCCCCACGACAGGGGTGGCCTACGAGCAGTACTTC.

The gene calls are TRBV18 and TRBJ1-5, with D possibly matching TRBD1 (5 bases). The CDR3 is 14 residues long. With 3 bases removed from V and 0 bases from J, the gap between germline ends came to 6 bases. Germline V lookup: CDR1 KGHSH, CDR2 LQKENI. The CDR3 nucleotides are TGTGCCAGCTCACCTGACAGTAGCAATCAGCCCCAGCATTTT. Residues: CASSPDSSNQPQHF.

V usage is TRBV6-5 and J usage is TRBJ1-1; 11 positions agree with TRBD1. CDR3 length equals 15 residues. V dropped 1 base and J dropped 5; count of bases not matched to a gene: 3. Germline V gene lookup returns CDR1 MNHEY and CDR2 SVGAGI. As DNA, the CDR3 is TGTGCCAGCAGTTACTTGGACAGGGGGCGGACTGAAGCTTTCTTT. Translation: CASSYLDRGRTEAFF.

This sequence joins TRBV4-1 and TRBJ2-1; maybe TRBD1 (5 bases). Looked up from germline, CDR1 is MGHRA and CDR2 is YSYEKL. V lost 2 bases and J lost 7, with 9 bases in between. The CDR3 is made up of 13 amino acids. The CDR3 sequence is CASSQIGVNEQFF. DNA for the CDR3: TGCGCCAGCAGCCAAATAGGGGTAAATGAGCAGTTCTTC.

This sequence joins TRBV5-6 and TRBJ1-5; D possibly corresponds to TRBD1 (6 bases). Looked up from germline, CDR1 is SGHDT and CDR2 is YYEEEE. The CDR3 is 15 amino acids. V was shortened by 0 bases and J by 7 bases, with 14 bases between the two germline ends. CDR3 region: CASSLGAGDRQPQHF. In nucleotides, the CDR3 is TGTGCCAGCAGCTTGGGGGCAGGGGATAGGCAGCCCCAGCATTTT.

The chain employs TRBV9 and TRBJ2-5; TRBD2 matches 11 bases. CDR3 length: 16 residues. J was trimmed by 2 bases and V by 5 bases; bases with no gene match: 8. CDR1 and CDR2 (germline): SGDLS, YYNGEE. CDR3 sequence reads: CASSHPGLAVQETQYF. The CDR3 DNA sequence: TGTGCCAGCAGTCATCCGGGACTAGCGGTGCAAGAGACCCAGTACTTC.

The V and J genes are TRBV15 and TRBJ2-5; no firm D call. The CDR3 runs 12 residues. CDR1 is LNHNV, CDR2 YYDKDF, per germline (reference sequence). The germline V and J ends were trimmed by 5 bases and 1 base, with 5 bases remaining between them. Here the CDR3 reads CATSVLQETQYF. Written as DNA, the CDR3 is TGTGCCACCAGCGTACTCCAAGAGACCCAGTACTTC.

This clone was detected only once. V gene TRBV6-5 combines with J gene TRBJ1-2; 8 bases line up with TRBD1. The CDR3 covers 16 residues. The V gene end was trimmed by 4 bases and the J gene end by 4 bases; junction bases not matched to a gene: 11. Germline V lookup: CDR1 MNHEY, CDR2 SVGAGI. CDR3 sequence reads: CASSSTLGTGGYGYTF. The CDR3 DNA reads as TGTGCCAGCAGTTCCACCCTAGGAACAGGGGGCTATGGCTACACCTTC.

This rearrangement joins TRBV11-2 to TRBJ1-2; D may be TRBD1 (5 bases). Germline V CDR1 and CDR2: SGHAT, FQNNGV. Between the trimmed V and J ends, which lost 5 bases and 6 bases, there was a span of 16 bases. The length of the CDR3 is 14 residues. The CDR3 DNA reads as TGTGCCAGCAGCCCTAGGGGAAAATCCCATGGCTACACCTTC. This sequence encodes CASSPRGKSHGYTF.

The chain combines TRBV4-1 with TRBJ2-7; maybe TRBD2 (5 bases). The V gene lost 0 bases and the J gene lost 5 bases, with 11 bases spanning the gap. The CDR3 is 14 residues long. Germline lookup yields CDR1 MGHRA and CDR2 YSYEKL. CDR3 in amino acids: CASSQDSLEDEQYF. CDR3 bases: TGCGCCAGCAGCCAAGATAGTCTGGAGGACGAGCAGTACTTC.

This rearrangement joins TRBV29-1 to TRBJ1-1; possible D gene TRBD1, 5 bases. V dropped 6 bases and J dropped 4 bases, with 15 bases sitting between them. The CDR3 runs to 13 residues. Germline assignment: CDR1 SQVTM and CDR2 ANQGSEA. The CDR3 sequence: CSVKKGLSTEAFF. The DNA for the CDR3 is TGCAGCGTCAAAAAGGGGCTATCCACTGAAGCTTTCTTT.

This chain joins TRBV6-5 and TRBJ2-7; 9 bases are a match to TRBD1. Germline-derived CDR1 and CDR2 are MNHEY and SVGAGI. The CDR3 extends over 14 amino acids. With V trimmed by 9 bases and J by 7 bases, 13 bases remained unmatched. The CDR3 DNA sequence: TGTGCCAGTTCGTCGGCCGGGACAGGGAGGGAGCAGTACTTC. This gives the protein CASSSAGTGREQYF.

V gene TRBV4-2 combines with J gene TRBJ2-7; TRBD1 might be the D (6 bases). Germline CDR1 and CDR2: LGHNA and YNFKEQ. The CDR3 runs 14 residues. Trimming removed 4 bases at V and 6 bases at J, with 16 bases between. This chain's CDR3 is CASSLYIGGAEQYF. The CDR3 nucleotides read TGTGCCAGCAGCCTCTATATTGGGGGCGCCGAGCAGTACTTC.

For the CDR3, the DNA is TGTGCCAGCAGCGTATGGGGCGGGGGGGCATCTGGCACAGATACGCAGTATTTT. Its translation: CASSVWGGGASGTDTQYF. The V call is TRBV9, the J call TRBJ2-3; 9 nucleotides align to TRBD2. Trimming cost V 1 base and J 1 base; bases outside gene matches: 10. The CDR3 totals 18 residues. The V gene's germline CDR1 is SGDLS and CDR2 YYNGEE. Looking up the rest from reference TRBV9 and TRBJ2-3 gives the full variable domain: DSGVTQTPKHLITATGQRVTLRCSPRSGDLSVYWYQQSLDQGLQFLIQYYNGEERAKGNILERFSAQQFPDLHSELNLSSLELGDSALYFCASSVWGGGASGTDTQYFGPGTRLTVL.

For this clone: Compared with germline, one end of the junction differs, possibly owing to a read error. The genes are TRBV7-7 and TRBJ2-3; D may be TRBD2 (7 bases). The germline gives CDR1 SSHAT, CDR2 FNYEAQ (reference sequence). CDR3 length equals 17 residues. The CDR3 DNA reads as TGTGCTAGCAGTAGGGGGAGGGGGGGTGCTAGCACAGATACGCAGTATTTT. This codes for CASSRGRGGASTDTQYF.